This T cell receptor beta chain stems from a study of CD8+CD57+ T cells in acquired aplastic anemia. Overall study context: Sorted CD4+ plus CD8+ cells gave DNA averaging 3.2 ug. Study results and limitations: Patients and controls shared roughly 30 CD8+ CDR3 sequences, which appeared highly expressed in patients and within their immunodominant clones. Controls and patients did not differ significantly in CD8+ Simpson's diversity.

CDR3 size: 15 residues. V dropped 2 bases and J dropped 0 bases, with 11 bases sitting between them. The germline gives CDR1 MNHNS, CDR2 SASEGT. This clonotype was counted many times. Its antigen is still unknown. TCR beta VDJ and CDR3 profiling used genomic DNA as template. MiXCR, run by TCRdb on the reads, gives a single entry per CDR3 protein. This table holds around 190,000 distinct CDR3 sequences, 60% to 65% found once. The chain couples TRBV6-1 to TRBJ2-7, with D tentatively TRBD2 (5 bases). The material sequenced was sorted CD4+, CD8+, or CD8+CD57+ T cells (not recorded which) from PBMCs. The receptor was derived from a human donor in good health. CDR3 in amino acids: CASSEFVDFSYEQYF. The DNA of the CDR3 is TGTGCCAGCAGTGAATTTGTGGACTTCTCCTACGAGCAGTACTTC.